A selection of T cell receptor beta chains follows, all from one sample in a study of neurological immune-mediated disorders. TCRdb ran MiXCR on the 5' RACE reads and lists one entry per CDR3 protein. The sample comprises tens of thousands of distinct CDR3 sequences, less than 5% of which are singletons, and 2.9% rests with the top ten. Sequencing was carried out using PBMCs. These receptor sequences come from a man aged 50 to 60 with multiple sclerosis. The CDR3 runs from the conserved cysteine through the conserved F or W. D genes are given only for firm matches. Clone size appears in some rows only: once, few, many, or a class for an expanded clone.

clone_size | d_call | j_call | v_call | cdr3_aa | cdr3_nt
many | TRBD2 | TRBJ2-5 | TRBV6-2/TRBV6-3 | CASSYPTSSSGRSGETQYF | TGTGCCAGCAGTTACCCGACGAGTAGTAGCGGGAGATCGGGGGAGACCCAGTACTTC
few | TRBD2 | TRBJ2-1 | TRBV5-5 | CASSPGTSAGNEQFF | TGTGCCAGCAGCCCCGGGACTAGCGCGGGGAATGAGCAGTTCTTC
- | - | TRBJ2-5 | TRBV6-5 | CASSYPKGSQYF | TGTGCCAGCAGTTACCCCAAGGGGTCCCAGTACTTC
many | - | TRBJ1-4 | TRBV29-1 | CSVGLLGGKLFF | TGCAGCGTAGGATTGCTAGGCGGAAAACTGTTTTTT
many | TRBD1 | TRBJ1-2 | TRBV6-5 | CASRPTGGGYGYTF | TGTGCCAGCAGGCCAACAGGGGGCGGCTATGGCTACACCTTC
- | - | TRBJ2-2 | TRBV6-5 | CASSSHGNRAKTGELFF | TGTGCCAGCAGTTCCCACGGTAACAGGGCGAAGACCGGGGAGCTGTTTTTT
many | TRBD1 | TRBJ2-7 | TRBV20-1 | CSATLTGTGRTYEQYF | TGCAGTGCAACCCTTACCGGGACAGGTAGGACCTACGAGCAGTACTTC
few | TRBD2 | TRBJ2-7 | TRBV28 | CASSPRLAVTYEQYF | TGTGCCAGCAGTCCACGACTAGCGGTTACCTACGAGCAGTACTTC
many | TRBD2 | TRBJ2-1 | TRBV29-1 | CSVTTSGIGNEQFF | TGCAGCGTTACGACTAGCGGGATTGGCAATGAGCAGTTCTTC
- | TRBD2 | TRBJ2-1 | TRBV20-1 | CSARIGRDNEQFF | TGCAGTGCTAGAATCGGGAGGGACAATGAGCAGTTCTTC
few | TRBD2 | TRBJ2-7 | TRBV2 | CASLWTSGYEQYF | TGTGCCAGCCTATGGACTAGCGGCTACGAGCAGTACTTC
many | - | TRBJ1-1 | TRBV6-6 | CAVGGRTEAFF | TGTGCGGTGGGGGGCCGCACTGAAGCTTTCTTT
few | TRBD2 | TRBJ2-4 | TRBV20-1 | CSAPPGLAGVNIQYF | TGCAGTGCTCCGCCGGGACTAGCGGGAGTGAACATTCAGTACTTC
many | - | TRBJ1-2 | TRBV20-1 | CSAREGLRYGYTF | TGCAGTGCTAGGGAGGGTCTTCGCTATGGCTACACCTTC
few | TRBD2 | TRBJ2-3 | TRBV20-1 | CSGGSGDTQYF | TGCAGTGGGGGTAGCGGGGATACGCAGTATTTT
many | TRBD2 | TRBJ2-2 | TRBV5-1 | CASSLARGAGVGELFF | TGCGCCAGCAGCTTGGCCCGCGGAGCGGGAGTCGGGGAGCTGTTTTTT
few | - | TRBJ1-1 | TRBV28 | CASSLTGGNTEAFF | TGTGCCAGCAGTCTGACAGGCGGAAACACTGAAGCTTTCTTT
many | TRBD2 | TRBJ2-1 | TRBV4-1 | CASSPTVRGGSGRFGYNEQFF | TGCGCCAGCAGCCCCACGGTTAGGGGGGGTAGCGGGAGATTTGGGTACAATGAGCAGTTCTTC
- | TRBD1 | TRBJ1-2 | TRBV20-1 | CSARPDRVFVGYGYTF | TGCAGTGCTAGGCCGGACAGGGTTTTTGTTGGCTATGGCTACACCTTC
many | TRBD2 | TRBJ2-2 | TRBV6-1 | CASSEASGSTGELFF | TGTGCCAGCAGTGAAGCTAGCGGGAGCACCGGGGAGCTGTTTTTT
- | TRBD2 | TRBJ2-1 | TRBV28 | CANSLRGDEQFF | TGTGCCAACAGCCTACGGGGGGATGAGCAGTTCTTC
- | TRBD1 | TRBJ1-1 | TRBV12-3/TRBV12-4 | CASSSDREGLSDTEAFF | TGTGCCAGCAGCTCCGACAGGGAAGGGCTTAGCGACACTGAAGCTTTCTTT
many | - | TRBJ2-2 | TRBV20-1 | CSARGPVTGELFF | TGCAGTGCTAGGGGCCCCGTCACCGGGGAGCTGTTTTTT
many | - | TRBJ1-5 | TRBV5-1 | CASSLNPDQPQHF | TGCGCCAGCAGCTTGAACCCCGATCAGCCCCAGCATTTT
many | - | TRBJ1-2 | TRBV2 | CASSGQTGPFGYTF | TGTGCCAGCAGTGGGCAGACCGGGCCTTTTGGCTACACCTTC
many | - | TRBJ2-2 | TRBV5-1 | CASSLVRDTFNTGELFF | TGCGCCAGCAGCTTGGTACGGGACACTTTTAACACCGGGGAGCTGTTTTTT
- | - | TRBJ2-7 | TRBV11-2 | CASSLEHSYEQYF | TGTGCCAGCAGCTTAGAACACAGCTACGAGCAGTACTTC
many | - | TRBJ1-6 | TRBV20-1 | CSARRLAPLTYNSPLHF | TGCAGTGCTAGACGACTAGCCCCTTTGACCTATAATTCACCCCTCCACTTT
many | - | TRBJ2-6 | TRBV25-1 | CASSDQFRSGANVLTF | TGTGCCAGCAGTGATCAATTCCGCTCTGGGGCCAACGTCCTGACTTTC
many | - | TRBJ2-2 | TRBV5-1 | CASSPTGRAGELFF | TGCGCCAGCAGTCCAACAGGGAGGGCCGGGGAGCTGTTTTTT
many | - | TRBJ2-7 | TRBV25-1 | CASRHTTYEQYF | TGTGCCAGCAGACATACGACCTACGAGCAGTACTTC
many | TRBD2 | TRBJ2-5 | TRBV5-1 | CASSDGLAGGSETQYF | TGCGCCAGCAGCGATGGACTAGCGGGAGGTAGCGAGACCCAGTACTTC
many | TRBD2 | TRBJ2-1 | TRBV4-1 | CASSRISGSYNEQFF | TGCGCCAGCAGCCGCATTAGCGGGAGCTACAATGAGCAGTTCTTC
few | - | TRBJ2-7 | TRBV5-1 | CASRIGPPTYEQYF | TGCGCCAGCAGGATAGGACCGCCAACCTACGAGCAGTACTTC
- | TRBD2 | TRBJ2-3 | TRBV20-1 | CSARTGTSGISTDTRYF | TGCAGTGCTAGAACCGGGACTAGCGGGATCAGCACAGATACGCGGTATTTT
few | TRBD1 | TRBJ2-7 | TRBV5-1 | CASSTRQGTTYEQYF | TGCGCCAGCAGCACAAGACAGGGAACGACCTACGAGCAGTACTTC
few | - | TRBJ1-1 | TRBV28 | CASSTEARMGTEAFF | TGTGCCAGCAGCACTGAGGCAAGGATGGGCACTGAAGCTTTCTTT
medium-sized | - | TRBJ2-6 | TRBV20-1 | CSARDSYSGANVLTF | TGCAGTGCTAGAGATAGCTACTCTGGGGCCAACGTCCTGACTTTC